The 20 T cell receptor beta chains reported below all come from one sample, sequenced in a study of blood T cell repertoires in COVID-19. Some clones are missing from TCRdb's copy, which holds only in-frame ones; the method was immunoSEQ multiplex PCR. The sample shows tens of thousands of clones, around 86% of them seen only once. Material for sequencing was peripheral blood. The receptors here all came from a woman older than 75 with active or convalescent COVID-19.

The chain uses TRBV10-3 and TRBJ1-5; 7 bases fit TRBD1. CDR3 length: 13 residues. Germline CDR1 is ENHRY and CDR2 is SYGVKD. V lost 10 bases to trimming and J lost 2 bases; unmatched junction nucleotides: 5. The CDR3 sequence: CATLGTGNQPQHF. In DNA, the CDR3 is TGTGCCACGCTTGGGACAGGCAATCAGCCCCAGCATTTT.

The J gene is TRBJ1-1, the V gene TRBV18; 8 bases match TRBD1. Trimming cost V 2 bases and J 6 bases; bases outside gene matches: 8. Germline-derived CDR1 and CDR2 are KGHSH and LQKENI. The CDR3 length is 15 residues. The CDR3 protein is CASSPGQGRFSEAFF. CDR3 nucleotide sequence: TGTGCCAGCTCACCAGGACAGGGAAGGTTTTCTGAAGCTTTCTTT.

The gene calls are TRBV9 and TRBJ1-3, with 8 positions matching TRBD1. The CDR3 has 15 amino acids. The V segment lost 4 bases and the J segment 2 bases; nucleotides outside the gene matches: 5. Germline CDR1 reads SGDLS; CDR2 reads YYNGEE. The CDR3, as DNA: TGTGCCAGCAGCCCAATGACAGGGGCTGGAAACACCATATATTTT. It encodes CASSPMTGAGNTIYF. The full variable domain, its missing parts supplied by reference TRBV9 and TRBJ1-3, is DSGVTQTPKHLITATGQRVTLRCSPRSGDLSVYWYQQSLDQGLQFLIQYYNGEERAKGNILERFSAQQFPDLHSELNLSSLELGDSALYFCASSPMTGAGNTIYFGEGSWLTVV.

This chain connects TRBV7-2 to TRBJ1-1; D perhaps matches TRBD1 (6 bases). This CDR3 is 14 amino acids long. Germline-derived CDR1 and CDR2 are SGHTA and FQGNSA. Trimming cost V 7 bases and J 5 bases, with 17 bases left between them. Here the CDR3 reads CASTPLGARTEAFF. The CDR3 nucleotides read TGTGCCAGCACCCCCCTGGGGGCGAGGACTGAAGCTTTCTTT. Based on the CDR3 plus reference TRBV7-2 and TRBJ1-1, the full variable domain is GAGVSQSPSNKVTEKGKDVELRCDPISGHTALYWYRQSLGQGLEFLIYFQGNSAPDKSGLPSDRFSAERTGGSVSTLTIQRTQQEDSAVYLCASTPLGARTEAFFGQGTRLTVV.

The chain couples TRBV24-1 to TRBJ1-1, with D possibly TRBD1 on 6 matching bases. The CDR3 runs to 15 residues. CDR1 KGHDR and CDR2 SFDVKD come from the germline V gene. Trimming took off 9 bases at V and 1 base at J, with 17 bases between the two ends. The CDR3 bases are TGTGCCACCCGAGGGGGTTACAGAGAGAACACTGAAGCTTTCTTT. Residues: CATRGGYRENTEAFF.

The rearrangement links TRBV20-1 to TRBJ1-2; 12 nucleotides line up with TRBD1. The germline CDR1 and CDR2 sequences are DFQATT and SNEGSKA (reference sequence). This CDR3 is built from 17 residues. V shed 6 bases, J shed 3 bases, and the junction held 14 bases outside the gene matches. CDR3 sequence (DNA): TGCAGTGCGAGTCCACCACCGGGACAGGGGGCTGACTATGGCTACACCTTC. Amino acids: CSASPPPGQGADYGYTF.

In its sample, this clone was seen a few times. This chain links TRBV5-4 with TRBJ1-1; weak D call: TRBD1 (5 bases). Trimming shortened V by 4 bases and J by 3 bases, and 16 bases separated the two germline ends. Per germline, CDR1 SGHNT and CDR2 YYREEE (reference sequence). This CDR3 contains 15 residues. CDR3 bases: TGTGCCAGCAGCCCCCCCCCAGGGTGGGACACTGAAGCTTTCTTT. Its protein product is CASSPPPGWDTEAFF.

The V gene is TRBV7-9, the J gene TRBJ2-1; TRBD2 matches at 8 bases. Germline V gene data show CDR1 as SEHNR and CDR2 as FQNEAQ (reference sequence). The CDR3 is made up of 17 amino acids. The junction had 14 bases not matched to a gene; V was cut back by 5 bases and J by 5 bases. CDR3 protein: CASSPHLAGNIDNEQFF. CDR3 coding DNA: TGTGCCAGCAGCCCGCACTTAGCGGGGAATATAGACAATGAGCAGTTCTTC.

The chain couples TRBV28 to TRBJ1-2; no clear D. The CDR3 consists of 13 residues. Germline CDR1 is MDHEN and CDR2 is SYDVKM. V gave up 2 bases and J gave up 2 bases, with 6 bases separating them. CDR3: CASSLELNYGYTF. CDR3 sequence (DNA): TGTGCCAGCAGTTTAGAACTCAACTATGGCTACACCTTC.

This chain links TRBV4-1 with TRBJ2-1; tentatively, D is TRBD2 (5 bases). Deletions cut 4 bases from V and 8 bases from J, with 15 bases between. Germline CDR1 reads MGHRA; CDR2 reads YSYEKL. The CDR3 has 14 residues. The CDR3 DNA is TGCGCCAGCAGCCTCGGACGCACGGAGGATGAGCAGTTCTTC. Translation: CASSLGRTEDEQFF.

V and J are TRBV19 and TRBJ1-6; TRBD1 matches 10 bases. The CDR3 is 19 amino acids. J was trimmed by 5 bases and V by 3 bases; bases with no gene match: 13. CDR1 is LNHDA, CDR2 SQIVND, per germline (reference sequence). In DNA, the CDR3 is TGTGCCAGTAGTATGAATCCTCGGACAGGGGGAATTAATAATTCACCCCTCCACTTT. Its protein is CASSMNPRTGGINNSPLHF. The full variable domain, rest sourced from reference TRBV19 and TRBJ1-6, is DGGITQSPKYLFRKEGQNVTLSCEQNLNHDAMYWYRQDPGQGLRLIYYSQIVNDFQKGDIAEGYSVSREKKESFPLTVTSAQKNPTAFYLCASSMNPRTGGINNSPLHFGNGTRLTVT.

The chain links TRBV5-4 to TRBJ1-2; TRBD1 might be the D (6 bases). The germline gives CDR1 SGHNT, CDR2 YYREEE (reference sequence). Trimming shortened V by 4 bases and J by 4 bases, and 23 bases separated the two germline ends. The CDR3 length is 17 residues. The CDR3: CASSGLIEGGRPYGYTF. CDR3 bases: TGTGCCAGCAGCGGCCTCATCGAGGGGGGGAGACCCTATGGCTACACCTTC.

The J gene is TRBJ1-2, the V gene TRBV19; 9 positions match TRBD1. After removal of 3 bases from V and 5 bases from J, the junction contained 10 bases not matched to a gene. CDR1 and CDR2 from the germline V gene are LNHDA and SQIVND (reference sequence). The CDR3 length is 16 residues. CDR3 coding DNA: TGTGCCAGTAGTATCGAAAACAGGGGGCGCAGATATGGCTACACCTTC. It specifies CASSIENRGRRYGYTF.

V usage is TRBV2 and J usage is TRBJ2-6, with TRBD1 as a possible D gene (6 bases). Trimming stripped 6 bases from V and 2 bases from J, with 11 bases between. Germline loops: CDR1 SNHLY, CDR2 FYNNEI. CDR3 length: 15 amino acids. The CDR3 sequence: CASRNTGTGANVLTF. The CDR3 nucleotides read TGTGCCAGCAGGAACACAGGGACTGGGGCCAACGTCCTGACTTTC.

The V call is TRBV11-2, the J call TRBJ2-5, with 9 bases identical to TRBD2. The CDR3 has 17 amino acids. The germline V gene has CDR1 SGHAT and CDR2 FQNNGV. The V segment lost 0 bases and the J segment 5 bases; nucleotides outside the gene matches: 10. CDR3 amino acids: CASSLEAGGITQETQYF. The CDR3 DNA follows: TGTGCCAGCAGCTTAGAGGCGGGAGGGATTACCCAGGAGACCCAGTACTTC.

V usage is TRBV28 and J usage is TRBJ1-2; 7 bases are a match to TRBD1. The CDR3 spans 15 residues. Germline CDR1 and CDR2: MDHEN and SYDVKM. V lost 2 bases to trimming and J lost 8 bases; unmatched junction nucleotides: 11. CDR3 nucleotide sequence: TGTGCCAGCAGTTTAAGGGGGCGAGCTCGGCGGGGCTACACCTTC. Amino acids: CASSLRGRARRGYTF.

This rearrangement joins TRBV9 to TRBJ2-7; 7 positions match TRBD2. CDR1 and CDR2 (germline): SGDLS, YYNGEE. J was trimmed by 3 bases and V by 3 bases; bases with no gene match: 6. The CDR3 has 14 amino acids. CDR3 protein: CASSALGGSYEQYF. Written as DNA, the CDR3 is TGTGCCAGCAGCGCCCTCGGGGGGAGCTACGAGCAGTACTTC.

This clone was seen more than once but under ten times. V gene TRBV25-1 combines with J gene TRBJ1-5, with D perhaps matching TRBD1 (5 bases). CDR1 is MGHDK, CDR2 SYGVNS, per germline. The CDR3 covers 14 residues. Trimming stripped 7 bases from V and 4 bases from J, with 14 bases between. This CDR3 is CASIGQGYNQPQHF. The CDR3 coding sequence is TGTGCCAGCATAGGGCAGGGTTATAATCAGCCCCAGCATTTT.

This CDR3 is CASSRRDRGAPREQYF. The CDR3 DNA reads TGTGCCAGCAGCCGCCGGGACAGGGGGGCCCCAAGGGAGCAGTACTTC. This sequence joins TRBV6-2 or TRBV6-3 and TRBJ2-7; TRBD1 aligns across 11 bases. With 6 bases clipped from V and 7 bases from J, the junction kept 14 bases outside the gene matches. Germline CDR1 reads MNHEY; CDR2 reads SVGEGT. This CDR3 comprises 16 residues.

The chain carries TRBV29-1 and TRBJ2-7, with 11 bases that match TRBD2. Trimming removed 7 bases from V and 0 bases from J; junction bases left unmatched: 5. This CDR3 has 14 amino acids. The V gene's germline CDR1 is SQVTM and CDR2 ANQGSEA. The CDR3 spells CSAQTSGDSYEQYF. CDR3 nucleotides: TGCAGCGCCCAGACTAGCGGGGACTCCTACGAGCAGTACTTC.